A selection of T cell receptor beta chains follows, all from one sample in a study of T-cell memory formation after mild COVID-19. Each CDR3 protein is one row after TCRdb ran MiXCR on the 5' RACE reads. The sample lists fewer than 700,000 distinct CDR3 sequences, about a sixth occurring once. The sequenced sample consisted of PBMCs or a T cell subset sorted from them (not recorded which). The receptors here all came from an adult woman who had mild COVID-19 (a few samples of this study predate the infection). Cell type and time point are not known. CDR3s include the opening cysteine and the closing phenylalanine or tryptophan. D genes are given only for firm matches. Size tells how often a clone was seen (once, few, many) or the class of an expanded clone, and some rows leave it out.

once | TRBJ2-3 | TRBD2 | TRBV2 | CASGREADTQYF | TGTGCCAGCGGACGGGAGGCAGATACGCAGTATTTT
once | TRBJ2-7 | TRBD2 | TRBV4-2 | CASSERSGGAYEQYF | TGTGCCAGCAGCGAACGTAGCGGGGGGGCCTACGAGCAGTACTTC
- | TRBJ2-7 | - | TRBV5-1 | CASSRGAPSSYEQYF | TGCGCCAGCAGCAGAGGGGCCCCCAGCTCCTACGAGCAGTACTTC
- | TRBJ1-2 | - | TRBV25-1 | CASSGGPSNYGYTF | TGTGCCAGCAGTGGGGGCCCCTCTAACTATGGCTACACCTTC
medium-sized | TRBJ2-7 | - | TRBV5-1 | CASSLEILDEQYF | TGCGCCAGCAGCTTGGAAATATTGGACGAGCAGTACTTC
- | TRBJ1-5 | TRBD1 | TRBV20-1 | CSARRQGMSNQPQHF | TGCAGTGCTAGACGACAGGGGATGAGCAATCAGCCCCAGCATTTT
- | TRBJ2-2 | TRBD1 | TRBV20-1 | CSAASPGQGTGELFF | TGCAGTGCCGCTTCTCCGGGACAGGGGACCGGGGAGCTGTTTTTT
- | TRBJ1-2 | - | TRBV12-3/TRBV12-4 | CASSRSAGYGYTF | TGTGCCAGCAGTCGCTCGGCGGGCTATGGCTACACCTTC
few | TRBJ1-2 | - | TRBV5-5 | CASSLVGAGRGYTF | TGTGCCAGCAGCTTGGTCGGGGCTGGACGTGGCTACACCTTC
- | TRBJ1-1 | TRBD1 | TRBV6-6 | CASNRDRGGDTEAFF | TGTGCCAGCAACCGCGACAGGGGAGGCGACACTGAAGCTTTCTTT
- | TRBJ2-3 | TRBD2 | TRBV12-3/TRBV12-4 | CASSLWLAGNRDTQYF | TGTGCCAGCAGTTTGTGGCTAGCGGGAAATAGAGATACGCAGTATTTT
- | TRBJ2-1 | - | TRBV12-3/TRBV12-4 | CASSLRTPVGNEQFF | TGTGCCAGCAGTTTAAGGACTCCTGTGGGGAATGAGCAGTTCTTC
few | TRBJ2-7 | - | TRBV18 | CASSPPGVGEQYF | TGTGCCAGCTCACCCCCCGGGGTGGGTGAGCAGTACTTC
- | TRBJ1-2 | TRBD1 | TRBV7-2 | CASSDRTGTYGYTF | TGTGCCAGCAGCGACCGGACAGGAACATATGGCTACACCTTC
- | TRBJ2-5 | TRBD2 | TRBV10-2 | CASKTSGIKTQYF | TGCGCCAGCAAGACTAGCGGGATTAAGACCCAGTACTTC
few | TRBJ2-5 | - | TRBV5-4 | CASSPWPAETQYF | TGTGCCAGCAGCCCTTGGCCCGCGGAGACCCAGTACTTC
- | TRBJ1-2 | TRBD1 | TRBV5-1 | CASSLAGTGPYGYTF | TGCGCCAGCAGCTTGGCCGGGACAGGCCCCTATGGCTACACCTTC
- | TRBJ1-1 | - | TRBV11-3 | CASSFYPNTEAFF | TGTGCCAGCAGCTTCTATCCGAACACTGAAGCTTTCTTT
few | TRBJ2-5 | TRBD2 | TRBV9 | CASSVELAGGQETQYF | TGTGCCAGCAGCGTAGAATTAGCGGGAGGTCAAGAGACCCAGTACTTC